The 16 T cell receptor beta chains below come from one sample, sequenced in a study of blood T cells in healthy people across ages. For the second PCR, which ran for about 6 to 11 cycles, a sample-barcoded 5' primer and a J-beta primer mix were used. MiXCR, run by TCRdb on the 5' RACE reads, gives a single entry per CDR3 protein. The repertoire has about 640,000 distinct CDR3 sequences, approximately 59% of them found once; the top ten carry 30% to 45%. Sequencing was carried out using blood. These receptors were collected from a man aged 60-69 years in good health.

This chain uses TRBV5-1 with TRBJ2-5, with 7 bases aligning to TRBD2. The ends lost 3 bases at V and 2 bases at J; junction bases unmatched: 4. CDR1 is SGHRS, CDR2 YFSETQ, per germline. The CDR3 runs to 14 residues. The CDR3 sequence: CASSWEGQQETQYF. The DNA of the CDR3 is TGCGCCAGCAGCTGGGAGGGCCAACAAGAGACCCAGTACTTC.

This clonotype was seen only a few times. This chain joins TRBV20-1 and TRBJ1-4, with 9 positions matching TRBD1. V trimming: 1 base; J trimming: 7 bases; junction bases outside the gene matches: 4. The V gene's germline CDR1 is DFQATT and CDR2 SNEGSKA (reference sequence). The CDR3 runs 14 residues. CDR3 sequence: CSARGGTGLEKLFF. CDR3 in DNA: TGCAGTGCTAGAGGAGGGACAGGGCTTGAAAAACTGTTTTTT.

This clonotype was picked up a small number of times. The chain has TRBV20-1 and TRBJ1-2; D is unclear. There are 10 residues in the CDR3. The V gene's germline CDR1 is DFQATT and CDR2 SNEGSKA (reference sequence). Trimming stripped 0 bases from V and 7 bases from J, with 3 bases between. In DNA form, the CDR3 reads TGCAGTGCTAGAGAGAGTGGCTACACCTTC. Translation: CSARESGYTF.

This chain joins TRBV27 and TRBJ2-1; TRBD2 agrees at 7 bases. This CDR3 region has 15 residues. V was pared by 5 bases and J by 1 base, with 5 bases of the junction left unmatched. The germline V gene encodes CDR1 MNHEY and CDR2 SMNVEV (reference sequence). CDR3 amino acids: CASSRSGASYNEQFF. The CDR3 DNA follows: TGTGCCAGCAGTCGAAGCGGGGCATCCTACAATGAGCAGTTCTTC.

In the case of this clonotype: The junction does not match germline at one end; this may be a read error. The chain carries TRBV7-2 and TRBJ1-4; D is undetermined. The V gene's germline CDR1 is SGHTA and CDR2 FQGNSA. The CDR3 has 13 residues. The CDR3 DNA follows: TGTGCCAGCAGCGTAGCCCGGAATGAAAAACTGTTTTTT. This translates into CASSVARNEKLFF.

This clonotype appeared a single time. The genes are TRBV27 and TRBJ2-5, with D possibly being TRBD1 or TRBD2 (6 bases each). Germline V gene data show CDR1 as MNHEY and CDR2 as SMNVEV (reference sequence). Trimming took off 8 bases at V and 11 bases at J, with 21 bases between the two ends. There are 13 residues in the CDR3. In DNA, the CDR3 is TGTGCCAGCGGTCACCACAGGGACCGGGAGCAGTACTTC. It encodes CASGHHRDREQYF.

The rearrangement uses TRBV29-1 and TRBJ2-7; D is uncertain. This CDR3 spans 12 amino acids. V lost 5 bases and J lost 2, with 10 bases in between. Germline CDR1 reads SQVTM; CDR2 reads ANQGSEA. CDR3 protein: CSVQGTTYEQYF. In DNA form, the CDR3 reads TGCAGCGTTCAAGGAACTACCTACGAGCAGTACTTC.

Note on this clonotype: Germline is not matched at one junction end, which may reflect a read error. The rearrangement links TRBV4-2 to TRBJ2-3, with TRBD1 identical over 7 bases. CDR3 length: 16 residues. In germline, CDR1 is LGHNA, CDR2 YNFKEQ. In nucleotides, the CDR3 is TGTGCCAGCAGCCAAACGGTCCCGGGACAGACAGATCCGCAGTATTTT. Translation gives CASSQTVPGQTDPQYF.

This clonotype was observed a few times. V usage is TRBV29-1 and J usage is TRBJ2-1, with 8 bases identical to TRBD1. V lost 6 bases and J lost 4; bases outside the gene matches: 8. The CDR3 covers 14 residues. Germline V gene lookup returns CDR1 SQVTM and CDR2 ANQGSEA. CDR3 amino acids: CSVRDRGEYNEQFF. Here the CDR3 DNA reads TGCAGCGTCCGCGACAGGGGCGAATACAATGAGCAGTTCTTC.

This clonotype occurred many times. This chain connects TRBV10-3 to TRBJ1-1, with TRBD1 matching 9 bases. The germline CDR1 and CDR2 sequences are ENHRY and SYGVKD. The J segment lost 5 bases and the V segment lost 8 bases, leaving 6 bases of the junction unmatched. The CDR3 extends over 13 amino acids. The CDR3 coding sequence is TGTGCCATCGGCCGGGACAGGGATACTGAAGCTTTCTTT. Translating it yields CAIGRDRDTEAFF.

In its sample, this clonotype was seen a few times. The chain employs TRBV11-2 and TRBJ1-2; 8 positions match TRBD1. The germline CDR1 and CDR2 sequences are SGHAT and FQNNGV. V gave up 5 bases and J gave up 0 bases; unmatched junction bases: 5. The CDR3 has 15 amino acids. As DNA, the CDR3 is TGTGCCAGCAGCCCGGACAGGGCTGCTAACTATGGCTACACCTTC. Its protein product is CASSPDRAANYGYTF.

The rearrangement joins TRBV25-1 to TRBJ2-5; D uncertain. The germline V gene has CDR1 MGHDK and CDR2 SYGVNS. The CDR3 runs to 15 residues. The germline V and J ends were trimmed by 0 bases and 2 bases, with 10 bases remaining between them. The CDR3 here is CASSEYMGRQETQYF. CDR3 DNA: TGTGCCAGCAGTGAATACATGGGCAGGCAAGAGACCCAGTACTTC.

The J gene is TRBJ2-5, the V gene TRBV24-1; 12 bases align to TRBD2. V dropped 5 bases and J dropped 3; count of bases not matched to a gene: 3. The CDR3 extends over 15 amino acids. CDR1 KGHDR and CDR2 SFDVKD come from the germline V gene. The CDR3 coding sequence is TGTGCCACCAGTGCGGCTAGCGGGGGGGAAGAGACCCAGTACTTC. Translating it yields CATSAASGGEETQYF.

The chain is built from TRBV7-9 and TRBJ1-2, with D perhaps TRBD1 (5 bases). Trimming took 3 bases from V and 4 from J, leaving 9 bases between them. Germline V gives CDR1 SEHNR, CDR2 FQNEAQ (reference sequence). The CDR3 has 13 residues. The CDR3 DNA is TGTGCCAGCAGCTTTTTACAGGCCTATGGCTACACCTTC. Translating it yields CASSFLQAYGYTF.

This clonotype was observed a handful of times. The chain joins TRBV29-1 to TRBJ2-5, with D perhaps TRBD1 (5 bases). The CDR3 length is 14 residues. V gave up 6 bases and J gave up 1 base, with 15 bases separating them. The germline V gene encodes CDR1 SQVTM and CDR2 ANQGSEA. The CDR3: CSVATTGSQETQYF. The CDR3 bases are TGCAGCGTCGCCACTACAGGTTCCCAAGAGACCCAGTACTTC.

CDR3 sequence: CASSPSHGGETQYF. CDR3 coding DNA: TGTGCCAGCTCACCGAGCCATGGGGGAGAGACCCAGTACTTC. The V and J genes are TRBV18 and TRBJ2-5; D may be TRBD1 or TRBD2 (5 bases each). Trimming stripped 3 bases from V and 4 bases from J, with 12 bases between. This CDR3 has 14 residues. The germline V gene encodes CDR1 KGHSH and CDR2 LQKENI.